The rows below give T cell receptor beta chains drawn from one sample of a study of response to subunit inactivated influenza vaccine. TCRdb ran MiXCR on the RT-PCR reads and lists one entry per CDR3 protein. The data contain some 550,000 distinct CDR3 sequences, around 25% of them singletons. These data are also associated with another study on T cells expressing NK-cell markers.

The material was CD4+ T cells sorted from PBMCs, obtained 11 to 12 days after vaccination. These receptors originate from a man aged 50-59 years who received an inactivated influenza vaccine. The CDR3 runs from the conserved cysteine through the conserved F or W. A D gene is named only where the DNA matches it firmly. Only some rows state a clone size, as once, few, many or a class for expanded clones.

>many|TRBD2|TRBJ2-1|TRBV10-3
TGTGCCATCAGTGAGGCTGGACTAGCGAGCTCCTACAATGAGCAGTTCTTC
CAISEAGLASSYNEQFF
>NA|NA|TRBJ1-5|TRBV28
TGTGCCAGCAGCGTACTAAAGGAACCCCAGCATTTT
CASSVLKEPQHF
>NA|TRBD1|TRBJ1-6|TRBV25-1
TGTGCCAGCAGCCCAACCGGGACAGGGACGTCGTATTATAATTCACCCCTCCACTTT
CASSPTGTGTSYYNSPLHF
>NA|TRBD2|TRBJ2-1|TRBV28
TGTGCCAGCAGTTTAGCGGGAGGGCAGAGTGAGCAGTTCTTC
CASSLAGGQSEQFF
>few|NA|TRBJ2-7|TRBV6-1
TGTGCCAGCGAAAAGGCGGACCCCCGGCGGGCCTACGAGCAGTACTTC
CASEKADPRRAYEQYF
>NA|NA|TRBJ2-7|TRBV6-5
TGTGCCAGCAGTTCCCCGGGCCCCCGCTCCTACGAGCAGTACTTC
CASSSPGPRSYEQYF
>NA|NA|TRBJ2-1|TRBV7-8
TGTGCCAGCCGTCCCACTAGGGAAATGGGGGATGAGCAGTTCTTC
CASRPTREMGDEQFF
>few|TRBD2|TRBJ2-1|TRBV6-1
TGTGCCAGCAGTACACCCGGACTAGTCGGGCAGTTCTTC
CASSTPGLVGQFF
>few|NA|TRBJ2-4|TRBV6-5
TGTGCCAGCAGTTACTCGACCGTCGGAAACATTCAGTACTTC
CASSYSTVGNIQYF
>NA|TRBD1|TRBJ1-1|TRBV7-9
TGTGCCAGCAGGCCCGGGACAGGCATTTGGCGTGGAGCTTTCTTT
CASRPGTGIWRGAFF
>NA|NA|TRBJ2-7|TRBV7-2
TGTGCCAGCAGCTTAGATAGGATTTCCTACGAGCAGTACTTC
CASSLDRISYEQYF
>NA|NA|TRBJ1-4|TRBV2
TGTGCCAGCAGTTTGGGGTACGGGGAAAAACTGTTTTTT
CASSLGYGEKLFF
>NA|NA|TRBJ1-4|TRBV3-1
TGTGCCAGCAGCTGGCAATTCGGAGGACTTAATGAAAAACTGTTTTTT
CASSWQFGGLNEKLFF
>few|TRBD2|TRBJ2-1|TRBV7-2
TGTGCCAGCAGCTTTCGGGGGGATGAGCAGTTCTTC
CASSFRGDEQFF
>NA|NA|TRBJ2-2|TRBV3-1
TGTGCCAGCAGCCAAGATGGCGGGGCTGCCGGGGAGCTGTTTTTT
CASSQDGGAAGELFF
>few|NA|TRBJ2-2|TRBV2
TGTGCCAGCACCCTGGAAGACACCGGGGAGCTGTTTTTT
CASTLEDTGELFF
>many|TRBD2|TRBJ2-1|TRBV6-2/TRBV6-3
TGTGCCAGCAACGACGGGACTAGTCTAGTCTTC
CASNDGTSLVF
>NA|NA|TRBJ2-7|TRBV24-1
TGTGCCACCAGTGACGGTGGAAGGACAGCCTACGAGCAGTACTTC
CATSDGGRTAYEQYF
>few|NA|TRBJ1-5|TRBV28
TGTGCCAGCATCGGGGCTTCTGCGAGGGGCAATCAGCCCCAGCATTTT
CASIGASARGNQPQHF
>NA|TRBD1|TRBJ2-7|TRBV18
TGTGCCAGCTCACAGTCACAGGGGCCCTACGAGCAGTACTTC
CASSQSQGPYEQYF
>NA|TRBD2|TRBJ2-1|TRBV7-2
TGTGCCAGCAGCTTAGCTGGACTAGCCAGCTCCTACAATGAGCAGTTCTTC
CASSLAGLASSYNEQFF
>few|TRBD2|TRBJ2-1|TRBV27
TGTGCCAGCAGTCTCCGGCGCGGGAGTGTCGGAAAAATCAATGAGCAGTTCTTC
CASSLRRGSVGKINEQFF
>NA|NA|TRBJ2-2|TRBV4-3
TGCGCCAGCAGCCAAGATACGAGGACCCTCCCTAGGGAGCTGTTTTTT
CASSQDTRTLPRELFF
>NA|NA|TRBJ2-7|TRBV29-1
TGCAGCGTTGAAGATCGGGTCGGGGCCGAGCAGTACTTC
CSVEDRVGAEQYF
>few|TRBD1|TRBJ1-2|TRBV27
TGTGCCAGCAGTCTCTCCGGGACAGGGGGCTATGGCTACACCTTC
CASSLSGTGGYGYTF
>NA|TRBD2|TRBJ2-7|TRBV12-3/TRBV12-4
TGTGCCAGCAGTTTAACTAGCGGGAGAACGGTGCAGTACTTC
CASSLTSGRTVQYF
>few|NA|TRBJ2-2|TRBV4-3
TGCGCCAGCAGCCAAGTTGGTCAGAAAAGTACCGGGGAGCTGTTTTTT
CASSQVGQKSTGELFF
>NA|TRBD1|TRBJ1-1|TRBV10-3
TGTGCCATCAGTACGGGACAGATGAACACTGAAGCTTTCTTT
CAISTGQMNTEAFF
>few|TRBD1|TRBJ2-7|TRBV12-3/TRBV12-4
TGTGCCAGCAGTCCAGGACAGGGGAGGGAGCAGTACTTC
CASSPGQGREQYF
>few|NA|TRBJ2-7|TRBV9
TGTGCCAGCAGCGTAGGTCCAGAATCGAGGGAGGAGCAGTACTTC
CASSVGPESREEQYF
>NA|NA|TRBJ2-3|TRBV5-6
TGTGCCAGCAGCTTTATTTCGGGGGGCACAGATACGCAGTATTTT
CASSFISGGTDTQYF
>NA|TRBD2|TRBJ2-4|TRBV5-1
TGCGCCAGCAGCTCGGTGACTAGCGGGGGGGCGAGTTGGGCCAAAAACATTCAGTACTTC
CASSSVTSGGASWAKNIQYF
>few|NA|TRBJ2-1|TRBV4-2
TGTGCCAGCAGCCAAGACGCCCTCAATGAGCAGTTCTTC
CASSQDALNEQFF
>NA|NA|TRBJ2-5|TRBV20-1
TGCAGTGCTAGTAGGTGGGAGTGGCGGGAGACCCAGTACTTC
CSASRWEWRETQYF
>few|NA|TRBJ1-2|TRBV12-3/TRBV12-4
TGTGCCAGCAGTTTAGTGTCAGGAACTAACTATGGCTACACCTTC
CASSLVSGTNYGYTF
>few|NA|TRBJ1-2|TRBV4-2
TGTGCCAGCAGCCTAAACCCGACAGACTATGGCTACACCTTC
CASSLNPTDYGYTF
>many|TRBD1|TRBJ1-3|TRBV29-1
TGCAGCGCTCGGGACAGTAAGAGGAACACCATATATTTT
CSARDSKRNTIYF
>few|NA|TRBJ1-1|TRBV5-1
TGCGCCAGCAGCCCTCAGACAGGAGGGCACACTGAAGCTTTCTTT
CASSPQTGGHTEAFF
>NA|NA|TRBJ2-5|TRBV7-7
TGTGCCAGCAGCTTAACGACCGTCCAAGAGACCCAGTACTTC
CASSLTTVQETQYF
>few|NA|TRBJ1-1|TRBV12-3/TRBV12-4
TGTGCCAGCAGGATAGGGCCCGAGAGGACTGAAGCTTTCTTT
CASRIGPERTEAFF
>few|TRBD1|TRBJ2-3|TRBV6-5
TGTGCCAGCAGTTACCAGATGACAGGGGCGAGAAGTTCAGATACGCAGTATTTT
CASSYQMTGARSSDTQYF
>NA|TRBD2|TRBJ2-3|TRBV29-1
TGCAGCGTACTAGCGGTGGGCACAGATACGCAGTATTTT
CSVLAVGTDTQYF
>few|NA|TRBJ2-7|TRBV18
TGTGCCAGCTCACCGCCTGATCGAGTGGCCTACGAGCAGTACTTC
CASSPPDRVAYEQYF
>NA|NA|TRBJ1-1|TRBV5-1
TGCGCCAGCAGCGAACCGGGGGGAACTGAAGCTTTCTTT
CASSEPGGTEAFF
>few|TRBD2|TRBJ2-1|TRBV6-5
TGTGCCAGCAGTTTTACTAGCGGGGCCTACAATGAGCAGTTCTTC
CASSFTSGAYNEQFF
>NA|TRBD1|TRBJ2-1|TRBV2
TGTGCCAGCAGCGATGACAGGGGGATGTACAATGAGCAGTTCTTC
CASSDDRGMYNEQFF
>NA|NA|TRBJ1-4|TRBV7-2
TGTGCCAGCAGTATCGGGGGAGGGGAAAAACTGTTTTTT
CASSIGGGEKLFF
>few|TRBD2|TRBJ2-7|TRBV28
TGTGCCAGCAGTAAGACTAGCGGGGGGGCTTACGAGCAGTACTTC
CASSKTSGGAYEQYF
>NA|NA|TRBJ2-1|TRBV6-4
TGTGCCAGCAGCGAAGGAAGTCCCCTATACAATGAGCAGTTCTTC
CASSEGSPLYNEQFF